One sample yielded the 25 T cell receptor beta chains listed below, sequenced in a study of T-cell reconstitution after alpha-beta-depleted transplantation in children (dated by TCRdb to 2016 to 2018). The library came from PCR. TCRdb records Illumina HiSeq 2500 as the sequencer. Molecular barcoding was employed in the preparation of TCR libraries, with unique molecular identifiers being used to normalize TCRbeta repertoire quantification. The raw public data were reprocessed by TCRdb itself: fastp quality trimming at Q25, MiXCR clonotype calling, in-frame beta chains only. Merged by CDR3 protein, the rows form single entries marked with the most common genes and DNA. The sample table lists about 480,000 distinct CDR3 sequences, 12% of them with a count of one. Clones ranked in the top ten supply 4.5% to 6% of the sample. This sample comprised PBMCs from the stem cell graft donor, obtained from the stem cell graft. Every receptor here comes from a human donor who donated a stem cell graft to a child with combined immunodeficiency.

This clonotype was counted many times. V and J are TRBV7-9 and TRBJ2-1, with 11 bases lining up with TRBD2. Trimming took 4 bases from V and 8 from J; bases not matched to a gene: 7. Germline CDR1 SEHNR, CDR2 FQNEAQ (reference sequence). CDR3 length: 15 amino acids. The chain's CDR3 is CASSSVAGGPHEQFF. The CDR3 nucleotides read TGTGCCAGCAGCTCAGTAGCGGGGGGGCCCCATGAGCAGTTCTTC.

This clonotype was recorded a few times. This rearrangement joins TRBV29-1 to TRBJ2-7; 7 nucleotides line up with TRBD1. This CDR3 has 11 amino acids. CDR1 SQVTM and CDR2 ANQGSEA come from the germline V gene. V was pared by 7 bases and J by 3 bases, with 3 bases of the junction left unmatched. The CDR3 here is CSATGIYEQYF. The CDR3 coding sequence is TGCAGCGCGACAGGGATCTACGAGCAGTACTTC.

The chain is built from TRBV5-1 and TRBJ2-3; D unresolved. Germline V gene sequence: CDR1 SGHRS, CDR2 YFSETQ. Trimming shortened V by 4 bases and J by 1 base, and 13 bases separated the two germline ends. The CDR3 totals 15 residues. The chain's CDR3 is CASSVTDFGTDTQYF. CDR3 bases: TGCGCCAGCAGCGTCACAGACTTCGGCACAGATACGCAGTATTTT.

This CDR3 is CASTPSGGETQYF. CDR3 in DNA: TGTGCCAGCACCCCTTCCGGGGGAGAGACCCAGTACTTC. The chain recombines TRBV28 with TRBJ2-5; tentatively, D is TRBD2 (6 bases). Germline loops: CDR1 MDHEN, CDR2 SYDVKM. The CDR3 covers 13 residues. The V and J ends lost 7 bases and 4 bases respectively, with 13 bases between them.

This clonotype was counted at least ten times. The chain combines TRBV5-1 with TRBJ2-1, with TRBD2 matching 10 bases. Germline values: CDR1 SGHRS, CDR2 YFSETQ. CDR3 length equals 17 residues. J lost 0 bases, V lost 2 bases, and 5 bases had no gene match. CDR3 DNA sequence: TGCGCCAGCAGCTTTGAGGCTAGCGGGAGCTCCTACAATGAGCAGTTCTTC. It yields the protein CASSFEASGSSYNEQFF.

Many counts were recorded for this clonotype. The chain uses TRBV5-1 and TRBJ1-5; D is possibly TRBD1 (6 bases). CDR1 and CDR2 (germline): SGHRS, YFSETQ. Between the trimmed V and J ends, which lost 0 bases and 6 bases, there was a span of 10 bases. CDR3 length: 14 amino acids. The CDR3 coding sequence is TGCGCCAGCAGCTTGGGTGGGGGCGGTCAGCCCCAGCATTTT. Its translation: CASSLGGGGQPQHF.

This clonotype was picked up a small number of times. CDR3 sequence reads: CASASFPSGRTDTQYF. The DNA for the CDR3 is TGTGCCAGCGCCTCCTTCCCTAGCGGGAGAACGGATACGCAGTATTTT. V and J are TRBV12-3 or TRBV12-4 and TRBJ2-3; 10 bases align to TRBD2. The CDR3 spans 16 residues. J was trimmed by 6 bases and V by 8 bases; bases with no gene match: 14.

This clonotype was seen a few times. The V call is TRBV12-3 or TRBV12-4, the J call TRBJ1-1; D uncertain. This CDR3 spans 13 amino acids. V was clipped by 1 base and J by 3 bases, with 6 bases between them. The CDR3 reads CASSLVEYTEAFF. The CDR3 nucleotides are TGTGCCAGCAGTTTAGTAGAGTACACTGAAGCTTTCTTT.

Many counts were recorded for this clonotype. The chain uses TRBV12-3 or TRBV12-4 and TRBJ1-5; D remains ambiguous. The CDR3 has 15 amino acids. Between the trimmed V and J ends, which lost 6 bases and 1 base, there was a span of 13 bases. The CDR3 loop is CASSPTGISNQPQHF. CDR3 nucleotides: TGTGCCAGCAGCCCGACGGGTATAAGCAATCAGCCCCAGCATTTT.

This clonotype was observed a few times. V is TRBV29-1 and J is TRBJ1-2; 9 nucleotides align to TRBD1. The CDR3 has 12 amino acids. V lost 6 bases, J lost 8 bases, and 7 bases stayed unmatched. In germline, CDR1 is SQVTM, CDR2 ANQGSEA. CDR3 coding DNA: TGCAGCGTGGGGGACAGGGTAAAAGGCTACACCTTC. It specifies CSVGDRVKGYTF.

This chain joins TRBV20-1 and TRBJ2-1; perhaps TRBD2 as D (6 bases). Germline lookup yields CDR1 DFQATT and CDR2 SNEGSKA (reference sequence). This CDR3 region has 16 residues. V was shortened by 2 bases and J by 4 bases, with 18 bases between the two germline ends. CDR3 protein: CSARSLGRGRYNEQFF. CDR3 in DNA: TGCAGTGCTAGATCCCTGGGGCGGGGAAGATACAATGAGCAGTTCTTC.

This clonotype was seen more than once but under ten times. The rearrangement uses TRBV27 and TRBJ2-7, with 7 bases that match TRBD2. The germline V gene encodes CDR1 MNHEY and CDR2 SMNVEV (reference sequence). CDR3 length equals 15 residues. V dropped 6 bases and J dropped 1; count of bases not matched to a gene: 9. The CDR3 DNA is TGTGCCAGCAGCTTAGGGACTACCTTATCCTACGAGCAGTACTTC. Translated: CASSLGTTLSYEQYF.

This clonotype has at least ten counts. The chain uses TRBV4-3 and TRBJ2-7; perhaps TRBD1 as D (5 bases). The CDR3 length is 17 residues. The germline CDR1 and CDR2 sequences are LGHNA and YSLEER. V shed 1 base and J shed 3 bases, with 19 bases lying between them. Here the CDR3 reads CASSQALRPQRGYEQYF. For the CDR3, the DNA is TGCGCCAGCAGCCAAGCCCTACGGCCACAAAGGGGCTACGAGCAGTACTTC.

The J gene is TRBJ1-2, the V gene TRBV13, with D possibly being TRBD1 (5 bases). CDR1 is PRHDT and CDR2 is FYEKMQ in the germline V gene (reference sequence). The CDR3 covers 15 residues. V shed 6 bases and J shed 2 bases, with 16 bases lying between them. The CDR3 nucleotides are TGTGCCAGCAGTCCCGCGGGGCACAGGAACTATGGCTACACCTTC. It codes for CASSPAGHRNYGYTF.

This clonotype was seen many times. The chain employs TRBV3-1 and TRBJ2-2, with a tentative D call TRBD2 (6 bases). The CDR3 length is 14 residues. Germline V gives CDR1 LGHDT, CDR2 YNNKEL (reference sequence). V was pared by 3 bases and J by 6 bases, with 11 bases between. CDR3 loop: CASSHAGGAGELFF. Here the CDR3 DNA reads TGTGCCAGCAGCCACGCTGGCGGGGCCGGGGAGCTGTTTTTT.

This clonotype was observed at least ten times. The chain links TRBV6-5 to TRBJ2-7; TRBD2 matches at 8 bases. The CDR3 totals 13 residues. In germline, CDR1 is MNHEY, CDR2 SVGAGI. V lost 4 bases, J lost 5 bases, and 4 bases stayed unmatched. CDR3 sequence reads: CASSWREANEQYF. CDR3 in DNA: TGTGCCAGCAGTTGGCGGGAGGCTAACGAGCAGTACTTC.

The chain uses TRBV13 and TRBJ1-6, with D tentatively TRBD1 (6 bases). CDR1 and CDR2 from the germline V gene are PRHDT and FYEKMQ (reference sequence). The CDR3 totals 15 residues. V lost 3 bases and J 5 bases, leaving 11 bases between the germline ends. The CDR3 nucleotides read TGTGCCAGCAGCTTCGGGGCAGGGGATAATTCACCCCTCCACTTT. Residues: CASSFGAGDNSPLHF.

J is TRBJ1-5 and V is TRBV27; D is ambiguous. V lost 0 bases, J lost 0 bases, and 6 bases lay in between. CDR3 length equals 15 residues. CDR1 MNHEY and CDR2 SMNVEV come from the germline V gene (reference sequence). In DNA form, the CDR3 reads TGTGCCAGCAGTTTATCTGCGTATAGCAATCAGCCCCAGCATTTT. Translating gives CASSLSAYSNQPQHF.

Only a few counts were recorded for this clonotype. J is TRBJ2-7 and V is TRBV11-1; D uncertain. Germline V lookup: CDR1 SGHAT, CDR2 FQDESV (reference sequence). Deletions cut 3 bases from V and 5 bases from J, with 14 bases between. The CDR3 runs 14 residues. This CDR3 is CASSFRPGLDEQYF. The CDR3 DNA sequence: TGTGCCAGCAGCTTCAGGCCCGGTTTAGACGAGCAGTACTTC.

The V call is TRBV6-4, the J call TRBJ2-3, with 12 bases that match TRBD1. The ends lost 2 bases at V and 4 bases at J; junction bases unmatched: 7. Germline loops: CDR1 MRHNA, CDR2 SNTAGT. The CDR3 runs to 17 residues. For the CDR3, the DNA is TGTGCCAGCAGTGACGGGGGACAGGGGGCTCGGGCAGATACGCAGTATTTT. It is translated as CASSDGGQGARADTQYF.

This sequence joins TRBV3-1 and TRBJ2-1, with TRBD1 as a possible D gene (6 bases). Per the germline V gene, CDR1 is LGHDT and CDR2 is YNNKEL (reference sequence). V was clipped by 2 bases and J by 8 bases, with 22 bases between them. The CDR3 consists of 17 residues. The CDR3 loop reads CASSQPYGAGAVDEQFF. The CDR3, as DNA: TGTGCCAGCAGCCAACCTTACGGGGCAGGGGCGGTAGATGAGCAGTTCTTC.

J is TRBJ2-7 and V is TRBV5-1, with 11 bases lining up with TRBD2. With V trimmed by 0 bases and J by 6 bases, 5 bases remained unmatched. This CDR3 is 15 amino acids long. From germline, CDR1 is SGHRS and CDR2 YFSETQ. CDR3 in amino acids: CASSLGHGTSGEQYF. The CDR3 DNA is TGCGCCAGCAGCTTGGGGCACGGGACTAGCGGCGAGCAGTACTTC. Full variable domain (outside the CDR3, taken from reference TRBV5-1 and TRBJ2-7): KAGVTQTPRYLIKTRGQQVTLSCSPISGHRSVSWYQQTPGQGLQFLFEYFSETQRNKGNFPGRFSGRQFSNSRSEMNVSTLELGDSALYLCASSLGHGTSGEQYFGPGTRLTVT.

This clonotype came up a few times. The genes are TRBV20-1 and TRBJ2-5; 9 bases align to TRBD2. The V gene end was trimmed by 5 bases and the J gene end by 4 bases; junction bases not matched to a gene: 5. The germline V gene has CDR1 DFQATT and CDR2 SNEGSKA (reference sequence). CDR3 size: 13 residues. The CDR3 here is CSAGGTSTETQYF. CDR3 DNA: TGCAGTGCTGGCGGGACTAGCACAGAGACCCAGTACTTC.

This clonotype was seen a handful of times. The V and J genes are TRBV12-3 or TRBV12-4 and TRBJ1-1, with unresolved D. The V end lost 7 bases, the J end lost 0 bases, and 15 bases lay between the germline ends. CDR3 length equals 15 residues. The CDR3 DNA reads TGTGCCAGCAACCCCCTTCGACTTCTGAACACTGAAGCTTTCTTT. It specifies CASNPLRLLNTEAFF.

The V gene is TRBV5-1, the J gene TRBJ2-3, with D possibly matching TRBD1 (6 bases). Germline V CDR1 and CDR2: SGHRS, YFSETQ. This CDR3 spans 18 amino acids. Trimming removed 4 bases from V and 6 bases from J, with 27 bases in between. The CDR3 reads CASSTSVGTGMFSDTQYF. CDR3 nucleotide sequence: TGCGCCAGCAGCACATCCGTTGGTACAGGGATGTTTAGCGATACGCAGTATTTT.